This is a list of T cell receptor beta chains from one sample in a study of control samples from healthy donors and cancer patients. Profiled with immunoSEQ multiplex PCR; TCRdb holds only in-frame clones, not every one. Altogether over 40,000 clones are present, roughly 90% being singletons, with the ten largest covering just under 40%. The sequencing input was PBMCs. The receptors originated from a man aged 45-65 years with head and neck cancer. Both conserved end residues are part of each CDR3. A D gene is named only where the DNA matches it firmly. A row's size may be missing; if present it is once, few, many or a size class.

TRBD2 | 18 | . | TRBJ2-3 | TRBV9 | CASSAQLTSGRSADTQYF | TGTGCCAGCAGCGCACAGTTAACTAGCGGGAGGTCCGCAGATACGCAGTATTTT
TRBD2 | 16 | . | TRBJ2-5 | TRBV24-1 | CATSDPGLAGDETQYF | TGTGCCACGAGTGATCCGGGACTAGCGGGGGATGAGACCCAGTACTTC
. | 12 | . | TRBJ1-6 | TRBV12-3/TRBV12-4 | CASSSGNSPLHF | TGTGCCAGCAGTTCCGGGAATTCACCCCTCCACTTT
. | 13 | few | TRBJ2-7 | TRBV12-5 | CASVGISSYEQYF | TGTGCTAGTGTCGGGATTAGCTCCTACGAGCAGTACTTC
TRBD2 | 16 | once | TRBJ2-3 | TRBV7-2 | CASSQDGGASTDTQYF | TGTGCCAGCAGCCAGGACGGGGGGGCGAGCACAGATACGCAGTATTTT
. | 13 | . | TRBJ2-3 | TRBV5-4 | CASSLGPRHTQYF | TGTGCCAGCAGCCTGGGACCCCGGCATACGCAGTATTTT
TRBD1 | 15 | . | TRBJ1-2 | TRBV5-5 | CASSPGTGSASGYTF | TGTGCCAGCAGCCCGGGGACAGGGAGTGCTTCTGGCTACACCTTC
. | 15 | . | TRBJ1-3 | TRBV4-2 | CASSQPDISGNTIYF | TGTGCCAGCAGCCAACCTGACATATCTGGAAACACCATATATTTT
TRBD1 | 15 | . | TRBJ1-1 | TRBV2 | CASSKSGTGGTEAFF | TGTGCCAGCAGTAAATCCGGGACAGGGGGCACTGAAGCTTTCTTT
. | 15 | . | TRBJ2-3 | TRBV10-3 | CAISRQGGATDTQYF | TGTGCCATCAGCCGCCAAGGGGGGGCCACAGATACGCAGTATTTT
. | 14 | . | TRBJ1-5 | TRBV7-2 | CASSLGTGDQPQHF | TGTGCCAGCAGCTTAGGGACGGGAGATCAGCCCCAGCATTTT
. | 20 | . | TRBJ1-3 | TRBV3-1/TRBV3-2 | CASSQGMRPGTYRSGNTIYF | TGTGCCAGCAGCCAAGGTATGAGGCCCGGGACATACCGCTCTGGAAACACCATATATTTT
. | 12 | once | TRBJ2-1 | TRBV20-1 | CSASIVDGEQFF | TGCAGTGCTAGTATAGTGGACGGTGAGCAGTTCTTC
. | 16 | . | TRBJ1-2 | TRBV7-6 | CASSLALSGKESGYTF | TGTGCCAGCAGCTTAGCGCTGTCGGGCAAGGAGAGTGGCTACACCTTC
. | 13 | . | TRBJ2-7 | TRBV6-5 | CASNSVSSYEQYF | TGTGCCAGCAATTCGGTGTCGTCCTACGAGCAGTACTTC
TRBD1 | 14 | . | TRBJ1-2 | TRBV5-1 | CASSPIDRGLGYTF | TGCGCCAGCAGCCCCATAGACAGGGGGCTCGGCTACACCTTC
. | 14 | . | TRBJ2-3 | TRBV6-1 | CASSSLANTDTQYF | TGTGCCAGCAGTTCCCTAGCGAACACAGATACGCAGTATTTT
. | 16 | . | TRBJ2-5 | TRBV7-5 | CVRSLDSGAGLGTQYF | TGTGTCAGAAGCTTAGATTCAGGGGCCGGGCTCGGGACCCAGTACTTC